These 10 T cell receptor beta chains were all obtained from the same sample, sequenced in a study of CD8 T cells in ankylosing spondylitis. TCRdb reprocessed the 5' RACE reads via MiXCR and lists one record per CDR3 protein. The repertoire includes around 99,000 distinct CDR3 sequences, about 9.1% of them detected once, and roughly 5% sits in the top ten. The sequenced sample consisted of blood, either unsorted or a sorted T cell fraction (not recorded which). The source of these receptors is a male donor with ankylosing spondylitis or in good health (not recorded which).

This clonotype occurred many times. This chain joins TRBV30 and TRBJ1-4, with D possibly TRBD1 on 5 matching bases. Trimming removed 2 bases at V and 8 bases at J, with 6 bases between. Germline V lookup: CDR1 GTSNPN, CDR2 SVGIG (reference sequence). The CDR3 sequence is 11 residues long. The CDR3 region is CAWSRQEKLFF. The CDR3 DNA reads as TGTGCCTGGAGTAGACAGGAAAAACTGTTTTTT. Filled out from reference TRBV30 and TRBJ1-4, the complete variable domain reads SQTIHQWPATLVQPVGSPLSLECTVEGTSNPNLYWYRQAAGRGLQLLFYSVGIGQISSEVPQNLSASRPQDRQFILSSKKLLLSDSGFYLCAWSRQEKLFFGSGTQLSVL.

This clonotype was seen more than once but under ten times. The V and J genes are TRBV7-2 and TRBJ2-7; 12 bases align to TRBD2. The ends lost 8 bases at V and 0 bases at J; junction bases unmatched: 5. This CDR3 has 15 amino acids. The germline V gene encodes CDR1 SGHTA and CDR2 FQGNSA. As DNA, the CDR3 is TGTGCCAGCGCCCCGACTAGCGGGAGCTCCTACGAGCAGTACTTC. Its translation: CASAPTSGSSYEQYF.

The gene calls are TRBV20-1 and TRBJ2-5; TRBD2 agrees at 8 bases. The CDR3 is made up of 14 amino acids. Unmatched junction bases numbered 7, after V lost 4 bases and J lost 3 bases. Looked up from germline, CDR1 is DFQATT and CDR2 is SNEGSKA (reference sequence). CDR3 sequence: CSAISAGGKETQYF. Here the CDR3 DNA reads TGCAGTGCTATCTCCGCGGGGGGAAAAGAGACCCAGTACTTC.

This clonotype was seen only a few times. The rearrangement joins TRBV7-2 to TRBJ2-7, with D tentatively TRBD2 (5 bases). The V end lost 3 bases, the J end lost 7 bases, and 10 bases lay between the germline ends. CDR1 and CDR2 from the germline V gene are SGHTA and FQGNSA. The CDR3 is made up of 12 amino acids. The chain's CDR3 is CASSLGVLEQYF. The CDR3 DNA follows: TGTGCCAGCAGCTTGGGAGTTTTGGAGCAGTACTTC.

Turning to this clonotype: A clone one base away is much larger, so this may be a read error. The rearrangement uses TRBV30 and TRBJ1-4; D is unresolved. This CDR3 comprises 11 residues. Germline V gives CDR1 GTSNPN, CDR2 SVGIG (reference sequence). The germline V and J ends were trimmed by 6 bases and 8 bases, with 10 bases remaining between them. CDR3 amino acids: CACFQEEKLFF. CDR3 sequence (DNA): TGTGCCTGCTTTCAGGAGGAAAAACTGTTTTTT.

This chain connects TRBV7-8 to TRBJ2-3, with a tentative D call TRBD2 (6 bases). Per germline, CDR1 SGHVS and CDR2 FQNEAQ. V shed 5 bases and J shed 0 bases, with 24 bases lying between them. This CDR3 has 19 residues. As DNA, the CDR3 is TGTGCCAGCAGCCGAGTTGCGGCGGGTATTGGGACTAGCACAGATACGCAGTATTTT. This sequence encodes CASSRVAAGIGTSTDTQYF.

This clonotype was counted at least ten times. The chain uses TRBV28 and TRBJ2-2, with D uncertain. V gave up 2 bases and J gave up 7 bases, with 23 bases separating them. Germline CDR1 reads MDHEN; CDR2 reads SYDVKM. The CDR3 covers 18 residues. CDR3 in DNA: TGTGCCAGCAGTTTACCCCGTCGTCTGGGCAGGAAGCACGGGGAGCTGTTTTTT. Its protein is CASSLPRRLGRKHGELFF.

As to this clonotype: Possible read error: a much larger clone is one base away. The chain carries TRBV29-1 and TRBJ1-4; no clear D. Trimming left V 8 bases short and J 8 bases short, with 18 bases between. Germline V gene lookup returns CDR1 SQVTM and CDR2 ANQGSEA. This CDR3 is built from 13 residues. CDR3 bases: TGCAGCATGGCAAACCCCTCAGGCGAAAAACTGTTTTTT. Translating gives CSMANPSGEKLFF. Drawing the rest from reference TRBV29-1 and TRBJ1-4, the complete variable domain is SAVISQKPSRDICQRGTSLTIQCQVDSQVTMMFWYRQQPGQSLTLIATANQGSEATYESGFVIDKFPISRPNLTFSTLTVSNMSPEDSSIYLCSMANPSGEKLFFGSGTQLSVL.

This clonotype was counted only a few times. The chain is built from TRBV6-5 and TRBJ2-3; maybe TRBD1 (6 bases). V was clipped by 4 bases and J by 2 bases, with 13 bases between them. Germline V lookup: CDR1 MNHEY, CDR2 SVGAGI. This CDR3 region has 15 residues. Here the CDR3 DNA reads TGTGCCAGCAGTTCCGAAAACAGGGACACAGATACGCAGTATTTT. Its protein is CASSSENRDTDTQYF.

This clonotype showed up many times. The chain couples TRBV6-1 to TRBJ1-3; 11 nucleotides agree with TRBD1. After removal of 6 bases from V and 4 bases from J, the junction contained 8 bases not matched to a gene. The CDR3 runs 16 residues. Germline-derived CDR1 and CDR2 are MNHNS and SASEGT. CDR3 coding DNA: TGTGCCAGCAGGATCAGGACAGGGGGCGAGGGAAACACCATATATTTT. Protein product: CASRIRTGGEGNTIYF.